The 7 T cell receptor beta chains presented below share a single source sample, sequenced in a study of T cell responses to AZD1222 COVID-19 vaccine (dated by TCRdb to the early 2020s). The time point label, read with the paper, signifies: about 28 days (+/-7) after the second vaccine dose. Library generation was performed with the immunoSEQ multiplex PCR assay. Held by TCRdb, this immuneACCESS table contains in-frame sequences only and omits some clones. Under half of the omission traces to an unresolved V gene where checked; the cause of the rest is unknown. The sample includes more than 90,000 clones, with 70% to 90% observed a single time. 17% of the sample comes from the top ten. This specimen was peripheral blood, taken 28 days after the second AZD1222 dose. Receptor source: an adult who received the AZD1222 COVID-19 vaccine.

The rearrangement joins TRBV6-5 to TRBJ1-2; no definite D call. V was trimmed by 7 bases and J by 5 bases, leaving 17 bases between them. CDR3 length: 14 amino acids. Germline CDR1 reads MNHEY; CDR2 reads SVGAGI. For the CDR3, the DNA is TGTGCCAGCACCCCAGGCCCCGGTACTTATGGCTACACCTTC. Translated, it gives CASTPGPGTYGYTF.

This clone has only one observation. The V call is TRBV7-8, the J call TRBJ2-1, with 8 positions matching TRBD2. The V gene end was trimmed by 7 bases and the J gene end by 4 bases; junction bases not matched to a gene: 18. CDR1 and CDR2 (germline): SGHVS, FQNEAQ. The CDR3 loop spans 18 amino acids. CDR3 sequence: CASNRGGAGAYRYNEQFF. The DNA of the CDR3 is TGTGCCAGCAACCGGGGGGGAGCGGGGGCCTACAGATACAATGAGCAGTTCTTC.

The chain uses TRBV4-1 and TRBJ2-3; 12 bases map to TRBD1. From germline, CDR1 is MGHRA and CDR2 YSYEKL. V lost 10 bases to trimming and J lost 3 bases; unmatched junction nucleotides: 5. CDR3 length: 14 amino acids. The CDR3 reads CATRDRGPTDTQYF. CDR3 DNA sequence: TGCGCCACCAGGGACAGGGGGCCGACAGATACGCAGTATTTT.

CDR3 DNA sequence: TGCGCCAGCAGCCCCCTCCAGGGATCGAACACCGGGGAGCTGTTTTTT. Translated: CASSPLQGSNTGELFF. This chain links TRBV5-1 with TRBJ2-2; possible D gene TRBD1, 5 bases. The CDR3 has 16 amino acids. V was clipped by 4 bases and J by 0 bases, with 13 bases between them. The V gene's germline CDR1 is SGHRS and CDR2 YFSETQ.

The chain combines TRBV3-1 (or the pseudogene TRBV3-2) with TRBJ1-6, with 8 bases matching TRBD1. CDR1 LGHDT and CDR2 YNNKEL come from the germline V gene (reference sequence). With V trimmed by 4 bases and J by 7 bases, 6 bases remained unmatched. The CDR3 is made up of 15 amino acids. This CDR3 is CASSRQDRENSPLHF. CDR3 bases: TGTGCCAGCAGCCGCCAGGACAGGGAGAATTCACCCCTCCACTTT.

The chain employs TRBV18 and TRBJ2-3; TRBD1 aligns across 11 bases. Germline V gene lookup returns CDR1 KGHSH and CDR2 LQKENI. Unmatched junction bases numbered 3, after V lost 1 base and J lost 3 bases. There are 16 residues in the CDR3. The chain's CDR3 is CASSPRGQGGTDTQYF. Here the CDR3 DNA reads TGTGCCAGCTCACCACGGGGACAGGGGGGAACAGATACGCAGTATTTT. Filled out from reference TRBV18 and TRBJ2-3, the complete variable domain reads NAGVMQNPRHLVRRRGQEARLRCSPMKGHSHVYWYRQLPEEGLKFMVYLQKENIIDESGMPKERFSAEFPKEGPSILRIQQVVRGDSAAYFCASSPRGQGGTDTQYFGPGTRLTVL.

The V and J genes are TRBV11-1 and TRBJ1-4; TRBD1 matches 8 bases. The length of the CDR3 is 13 residues. Looked up from germline, CDR1 is SGHAT and CDR2 is FQDESV (reference sequence). With V trimmed by 4 bases and J by 10 bases, 5 bases remained unmatched. The CDR3 loop is CASSSTGAPKLFF. CDR3 coding DNA: TGTGCCAGCAGCTCGACAGGGGCCCCAAAACTGTTTTTT.